The 29 T cell receptor beta chains listed next were all sequenced from one sample in a study of identical twins. One entry per CDR3 protein results from TCRdb running MiXCR on the 5' RACE reads. The sample has 350,000 or so distinct CDR3 sequences; approximately 13% are singletons. This sample also appeared in a second study, on yellow fever vaccine responses in identical twins.

Sequencing was performed on CD8+ T cells sorted from blood. All receptors derive from a young woman in good health.

J is TRBJ1-1 and V is TRBV9; TRBD1 might be the D (5 bases). Germline V gene data show CDR1 as SGDLS and CDR2 as YYNGEE. V was pared by 0 bases and J by 8 bases, with 8 bases between. The CDR3 length is 12 residues. The CDR3 loop is CASSVVRDEAFF. The CDR3 DNA reads TGTGCCAGCAGCGTAGTGAGGGACGAAGCTTTCTTT.

This chain uses TRBV6-1 with TRBJ2-7; 7 nucleotides line up with TRBD2. The V and J ends lost 4 bases and 0 bases, in that order; junction bases with no gene match: 3. This CDR3 is 14 amino acids long. CDR1 is MNHNS and CDR2 is SASEGT in the germline V gene. The CDR3 spells CASSGGGSSYEQYF. Here the CDR3 DNA reads TGTGCCAGCAGTGGAGGCGGGAGCTCCTACGAGCAGTACTTC.

This clonotype was seen a handful of times. This chain joins TRBV6-2 or TRBV6-3 and TRBJ2-1; 8 bases map to TRBD2. Trimming removed 10 bases from V and 2 bases from J; junction bases left unmatched: 10. This CDR3 is built from 15 residues. Germline V gene sequence: CDR1 MNHEY, CDR2 SVGEGT. The CDR3 nucleotides read TGTGCCACCGCGGGGGGCAGGGGAGCCTACAATGAGCAGTTCTTC. This codes for CATAGGRGAYNEQFF.

This chain joins TRBV6-1 and TRBJ2-5, with 7 bases identical to TRBD1. V was clipped by 0 bases and J by 9 bases; unmatched bases: 28. The CDR3 spans 21 residues. Germline CDR1 reads MNHNS; CDR2 reads SASEGT. CDR3 amino acids: CASSEAGTDYRGLGEIESQYF. The CDR3 DNA reads as TGTGCCAGCAGTGAAGCGGGAACGGATTACAGGGGTTTGGGGGAGATCGAGTCCCAGTACTTC.

The table lists this clonotype with a few counts. The J gene is TRBJ2-7, the V gene TRBV7-4, with a tentative D call TRBD1 (6 bases). V lost 4 bases and J lost 2, with 12 bases in between. The CDR3 totals 14 residues. The germline V gene encodes CDR1 SGHVT and CDR2 SQSDAQ. The CDR3 loop reads CASSSQGSPYEQYV. CDR3 nucleotide sequence: TGTGCCAGCAGCTCTCAGGGGAGTCCCTACGAGCAGTACGTC.

Only a few counts were recorded for this clonotype. This chain connects TRBV11-2 to TRBJ1-1; weak D call: TRBD1 (6 bases). The CDR3 runs to 12 residues. Trimming removed 6 bases from V and 4 bases from J, with 9 bases in between. CDR1 and CDR2 from the germline V gene are SGHAT and FQNNGV. CDR3 region: CASSYRVTEAFF. The CDR3, as DNA: TGTGCCAGCAGTTACAGGGTCACTGAAGCTTTCTTT.

This clonotype was detected only a few times. The chain uses TRBV7-6 and TRBJ2-3; D is unresolved. V shed 5 bases and J shed 0 bases, with 15 bases lying between them. This CDR3 has 16 amino acids. The germline gives CDR1 SGHVS, CDR2 FNYEAQ. CDR3 bases: TGTGCCAGCAGCCAATCGGACCTTACTAGCACAGATACGCAGTATTTT. It encodes CASSQSDLTSTDTQYF. Variable domain in full (rest from reference TRBV7-6 and TRBJ2-3): GAGVSQSPRYKVTKRGQDVALRCDPISGHVSLYWYRQALGQGPEFLTYFNYEAQQDKSGLPNDRFSAERPEGSISTLTIQRTEQRDSAMYRCASSQSDLTSTDTQYFGPGTRLTVL.

V gene TRBV20-1 combines with J gene TRBJ2-7; tentatively, D is TRBD2 (6 bases). Deletions cut 3 bases from V and 3 bases from J, with 12 bases between. The V gene's germline CDR1 is DFQATT and CDR2 SNEGSKA (reference sequence). The CDR3 spans 13 residues. CDR3 sequence: CSARVTSHYEQYV. The CDR3 region has the DNA TGCAGTGCTAGGGTGACTAGTCACTACGAGCAGTACGTC.

This clonotype was counted many times. The V gene is TRBV12-3 or TRBV12-4, the J gene TRBJ2-1, with 11 bases aligning to TRBD2. V shed 5 bases, J shed 8 bases, and the junction held 5 bases outside the gene matches. The CDR3 is 14 amino acids. The DNA for the CDR3 is TGTGCCAGCAGTCTGGGGACTAGCGGCGATGAGCAGTTCTTC. It translates to CASSLGTSGDEQFF.

CDR3 in DNA: TGTGCCAGCAGTTCGGAGGGCCGGTGGGAGCAGTTCTTC. Its protein product is CASSSEGRWEQFF. The chain carries TRBV2 and TRBJ2-1, with D possibly TRBD2 on 6 matching bases. V lost 5 bases and J 10 bases, leaving 15 bases between the germline ends. Germline-derived CDR1 and CDR2 are SNHLY and FYNNEI. This CDR3 is built from 13 residues.

The J gene is TRBJ2-1, the V gene TRBV27; TRBD2 aligns across 11 bases. Germline CDR1 reads MNHEY; CDR2 reads SMNVEV (reference sequence). The V and J ends lost 4 bases and 2 bases, in that order; junction bases with no gene match: 4. The CDR3 is made up of 16 amino acids. CDR3 nucleotide sequence: TGTGCCAGCAGTTCCCTTAGCGGGGGGGCCTACAATGAGCAGTTCTTC. Amino acid sequence: CASSSLSGGAYNEQFF.

The chain recombines TRBV7-6 with TRBJ1-6; 10 bases are shared with TRBD1. With 1 base clipped from V and 13 bases from J, the junction kept 7 bases outside the gene matches. There are 15 residues in the CDR3. The V gene's germline CDR1 is SGHVS and CDR2 FNYEAQ. Here the CDR3 reads CASSLGTGGRGPLHF. The CDR3 DNA reads TGTGCCAGCAGCTTAGGGACAGGGGGAAGAGGGCCCCTCCACTTT.

This clonotype came up many times. V gene TRBV28 combines with J gene TRBJ2-7, with TRBD1 matching 8 bases. The CDR3 spans 14 residues. V lost 3 bases and J lost 2; bases outside the gene matches: 3. Germline lookup yields CDR1 MDHEN and CDR2 SYDVKM. The CDR3 loop reads CASSLGQDTYEQYV. The CDR3 region has the DNA TGTGCCAGCAGTTTGGGACAGGATACCTACGAGCAGTACGTC.

At least ten counts were recorded for this clonotype. The V and J genes are TRBV12-3 or TRBV12-4 and TRBJ2-7; no reliable D call. V lost 4 bases and J lost 2, with 6 bases in between. The length of the CDR3 is 12 residues. The CDR3: CASSYDAYEQYF. Written as DNA, the CDR3 is TGTGCCAGCAGTTACGATGCCTACGAGCAGTACTTC.

CDR3 bases: TGTGCCAGCAGTCCCGGGACAGGGGTAGGGGAGCTGTTTTTT. Its translation is CASSPGTGVGELFF. This chain joins TRBV27 and TRBJ2-2; 10 bases fit TRBD1. The CDR3 contains 14 residues. J lost 8 bases, V lost 5 bases, and 5 bases had no gene match. CDR1 is MNHEY, CDR2 SMNVEV, per germline (reference sequence).

The sample holds a few counts of this clonotype. The chain carries TRBV5-6 and TRBJ1-1; no definite D call. The CDR3 has 14 amino acids. Trimming pared 3 bases from V and 1 base from J, leaving 10 bases between. From germline, CDR1 is SGHDT and CDR2 YYEEEE. The CDR3 DNA sequence: TGTGCCAGCAGCTGGGTGGGAGAGAACACTGAAGCTTTCTTT. Its translation is CASSWVGENTEAFF.

V is TRBV7-9 and J is TRBJ1-1, with D hard to call. Germline V gives CDR1 SEHNR, CDR2 FQNEAQ (reference sequence). Trimming removed 5 bases at V and 4 bases at J, with 17 bases between. The CDR3 has 15 amino acids. CDR3 coding DNA: TGTGCCAGCAGCCGTACCGGTGGGGTTGGCACTGAAGCTTTCTTT. Protein product: CASSRTGGVGTEAFF.

This clonotype appeared a few times. This chain connects TRBV28 to TRBJ1-6; D perhaps matches TRBD1 (6 bases). Trimming removed 8 bases at V and 5 bases at J, with 19 bases between. The CDR3 runs to 16 residues. Germline lookup yields CDR1 MDHEN and CDR2 SYDVKM. CDR3 DNA: TGTGCCAGCGGGACACCGCACAAAGAAAATAATTCACCCCTCCACTTT. Translation gives CASGTPHKENNSPLHF.

This clonotype was seen a handful of times. This chain uses TRBV28 with TRBJ2-3; the match to TRBD2 covers 15 bases. The CDR3 totals 15 residues. In germline, CDR1 is MDHEN, CDR2 SYDVKM. V lost 10 bases to trimming and J lost 4 bases; unmatched junction nucleotides: 6. CDR3: CATGLAGGIADTQYF. In DNA, the CDR3 is TGTGCCACAGGACTAGCGGGGGGGATTGCAGATACGCAGTATTTT.

This clonotype was observed a handful of times. V and J are TRBV7-9 and TRBJ2-7; D call uncertain. This CDR3 comprises 12 residues. Deletions cut 5 bases from V and 1 base from J, with 6 bases between. Germline lookup yields CDR1 SEHNR and CDR2 FQNEAQ (reference sequence). CDR3 coding DNA: TGTGCCAGCAGCGTCAGATCCTACGAGCAGTACTTC. Protein: CASSVRSYEQYF. Based on the CDR3 plus reference TRBV7-9 and TRBJ2-7, the full variable domain is DTGVSQNPRHKITKRGQNVTFRCDPISEHNRLYWYRQTLGQGPEFLTYFQNEAQLEKSRLLSDRFSAERPKGSFSTLEIQRTEQGDSAMYLCASSVRSYEQYFGPGTRLTVT.

The chain combines TRBV2 with TRBJ2-7, with D tentatively TRBD1 (5 bases). V was clipped by 4 bases and J by 0 bases, with 13 bases between them. This CDR3 is 15 amino acids long. Germline lookup yields CDR1 SNHLY and CDR2 FYNNEI. CDR3 DNA: TGTGCCAGCAGTGCAGGGTGGGATGGCTCCTACGAGCAGTACTTC. It is translated as CASSAGWDGSYEQYF.

In its sample, this clonotype was seen a few times. The V call is TRBV7-9, the J call TRBJ2-7, with 12 bases that match TRBD2. CDR1 is SEHNR and CDR2 is FQNEAQ in the germline V gene (reference sequence). The CDR3 has 17 amino acids. After removal of 4 bases from V and 1 base from J, the junction contained 8 bases not matched to a gene. The DNA of the CDR3 is TGTGCCAGCAGCTCCCAGACTAGCGGGAGCGCATCCTACGAGCAGTACTTC. This codes for CASSSQTSGSASYEQYF. The full variable domain, rest sourced from reference TRBV7-9 and TRBJ2-7, is DTGVSQNPRHKITKRGQNVTFRCDPISEHNRLYWYRQTLGQGPEFLTYFQNEAQLEKSRLLSDRFSAERPKGSFSTLEIQRTEQGDSAMYLCASSSQTSGSASYEQYFGPGTRLTVT.

This chain uses TRBV6-2 or TRBV6-3 with TRBJ1-2, with D tentatively TRBD1 (6 bases). With 2 bases removed from V and 8 bases from J, the gap between germline ends came to 12 bases. CDR1 MNHEY and CDR2 SVGEGT come from the germline V gene. This CDR3 is built from 13 residues. CDR3 residues: CASSYNRVNGYTF. Here the CDR3 DNA reads TGTGCCAGCAGTTACAACAGGGTAAACGGCTACACCTTC.

This clonotype was detected a few times. The rearrangement links TRBV28 to TRBJ2-7; a possible D gene is TRBD1 (6 bases). The CDR3 length is 13 residues. Germline V gene lookup returns CDR1 MDHEN and CDR2 SYDVKM. V shed 6 bases and J shed 3 bases, with 12 bases lying between them. The CDR3 region has the DNA TGTGCCAGCAGGGGGGCCAGGGGCTACGAGCAGTACGTC. Protein product: CASRGARGYEQYV.

The genes are TRBV20-1 and TRBJ2-3; D not certain. V gave up 5 bases and J gave up 2 bases, with 14 bases separating them. Germline values: CDR1 DFQATT, CDR2 SNEGSKA (reference sequence). The length of the CDR3 is 14 residues. CDR3 DNA: TGCAGTGCTCCCCCCCGGATACCCACAGATACGCAGTATTTT. This gives the protein CSAPPRIPTDTQYF.

This clonotype was detected a few times. This chain links TRBV27 with TRBJ2-5, with 7 bases matching TRBD1. The CDR3 is made up of 14 amino acids. Germline V gene lookup returns CDR1 MNHEY and CDR2 SMNVEV (reference sequence). The V gene end was trimmed by 5 bases and the J gene end by 6 bases; junction bases not matched to a gene: 9. Here the CDR3 DNA reads TGTGCCAGCAGTCTCCGGGACAGTTGGCAGACCCAGTACTTC. Translated: CASSLRDSWQTQYF.

V gene TRBV7-9 combines with J gene TRBJ2-7; D gene ambiguous. Germline assignment: CDR1 SEHNR and CDR2 FQNEAQ (reference sequence). V lost 3 bases and J lost 2, with 8 bases in between. The CDR3 loop spans 13 amino acids. CDR3 DNA: TGTGCCAGCAGCTTGTCCTTAGCCTACGAGCAGTACTTC. Protein sequence: CASSLSLAYEQYF.

Ten or more counts support this clonotype. This chain links TRBV12-3 or TRBV12-4 with TRBJ2-2; D perhaps matches TRBD2 (5 bases). This CDR3 spans 13 amino acids. V dropped 8 bases and J dropped 6 bases, with 13 bases sitting between them. The CDR3 sequence is CASSTSYPGELFF. The CDR3 DNA follows: TGTGCCAGCTCTACTAGTTACCCCGGGGAGCTGTTTTTT.

This clonotype was found a few times. This chain uses TRBV20-1 with TRBJ2-1, with 7 bases identical to TRBD1. CDR3 length equals 14 residues. The junction had 4 bases not matched to a gene; V was cut back by 5 bases and J by 0 bases. The germline gives CDR1 DFQATT, CDR2 SNEGSKA (reference sequence). This CDR3 reads CSAPGTVSYNEQFF. As DNA, the CDR3 is TGCAGTGCTCCAGGGACAGTCTCCTACAATGAGCAGTTCTTC.